The 13 T cell receptor beta chains listed next were all sequenced from one sample in a study of T cells expressing NK-cell markers. TCRdb reprocessed the 5' RACE reads and keeps a single row for each CDR3 protein, giving no DNA. The sample's table shows about 460,000 distinct CDR3 sequences. The sequencing input was blood T cells: a sorted CD56 or NKG2C T cell subset, CD4+ or CD8+ T cells, or bulk PBMC T cells (not recorded which). These receptors all come from a woman in her fifties or sixties in good health.

The chain carries TRBV7-8 and TRBJ2-5; there is no DNA to check the TCRdb D call of TRBD1. This CDR3 is built from 14 residues. CDR1 is SGHVS and CDR2 is FQNEAQ in the germline V gene. The chain's CDR3 is CASSPRDGGETQYF. Drawing the rest from reference TRBV7-8 and TRBJ2-5, the complete variable domain is GAGVSQSPRYKVAKRGQDVALRCDPISGHVSLFWYQQALGQGPEFLTYFQNEAQLDKSGLPSDRFFAERPEGSVSTLKIQRTQQEDSAVYLCASSPRDGGETQYFGPGTRLLVL.

The chain couples TRBV4-2 to TRBJ1-3. This CDR3 region has 14 residues. Germline V gives CDR1 LGHNA, CDR2 YNFKEQ. The CDR3 here is CASSQLNSGNTIYF.

The V and J genes are TRBV20-1 and TRBJ2-4; checking the TCRdb D call of TRBD2 is not possible without DNA. The CDR3 is 15 residues long. In germline, CDR1 is DFQATT, CDR2 SNEGSKA (reference sequence). The CDR3 protein is CSAREPLAGLNIQYF.

The CDR3 is CASSEFSGTEAFF. The chain joins TRBV28 to TRBJ1-1; the TCRdb D gene call, TRBD1, has no DNA to confirm it. CDR1 is MDHEN and CDR2 is SYDVKM in the germline V gene. CDR3 size: 13 residues.

V is TRBV2 and J is TRBJ2-5; TCRdb designates TRBD1, a call that cannot be tested without DNA. Germline assignment: CDR1 SNHLY and CDR2 FYNNEI. This CDR3 has 13 residues. CDR3 sequence reads: CASSRGYEKTQYF. Based on the CDR3 plus reference TRBV2 and TRBJ2-5, the full variable domain is EPEVTQTPSHQVTQMGQEVILRCVPISNHLYFYWYRQILGQKVEFLVSFYNNEISEKSEIFDDQFSVERPDGSNFTLKIRSTKLEDSAMYFCASSRGYEKTQYFGPGTRLLVL.

The chain has TRBV29-1 and TRBJ2-1; the D call from TCRdb, TRBD2, cannot be confirmed without DNA. CDR3 size: 12 residues. CDR1 and CDR2 (germline): SQVTM, ANQGSEA. This CDR3 is CRAGEMYNEQFF.

The chain joins TRBV5-4 to TRBJ2-1; TCRdb indicates TRBD1, and absent DNA this call remains unverified. The CDR3 totals 16 residues. The germline CDR1 and CDR2 sequences are SGHNT and YYREEE (reference sequence). The CDR3 sequence: CASSLGWARGEDEQFF.

The chain employs TRBV24-1 and TRBJ2-3; the D call from TCRdb, TRBD2, cannot be confirmed without DNA. The length of the CDR3 is 20 residues. Germline CDR1 KGHDR, CDR2 SFDVKD. CDR3 amino acids: CATSDPGLAGVHGWADTQYF.

This chain joins TRBV5-1 and TRBJ1-2; TCRdb calls TRBD1, which cannot be checked without DNA. The germline V gene encodes CDR1 SGHRS and CDR2 YFSETQ. The CDR3 loop spans 15 amino acids. The CDR3 region is CASSSAPTGESGYTF.

The chain's CDR3 is CSARGEVAYHEQFF. The chain is built from TRBV20-1 and TRBJ2-1; the TRBD2 assignment by TCRdb is unverifiable without DNA. From germline, CDR1 is DFQATT and CDR2 SNEGSKA (reference sequence). The CDR3 has 14 residues.

The chain combines TRBV7-9 with TRBJ2-1. The CDR3 is 15 amino acids. Germline V gene sequence: CDR1 SEHNR, CDR2 FQNEAQ (reference sequence). The CDR3 loop is CASSLSQVSYNEQFF.

The CDR3 here is CSASRTGEYGYTF. The J gene is TRBJ1-2, the V gene TRBV20-1; absent DNA, TCRdb's TRBD1 call cannot be checked. Per germline, CDR1 DFQATT and CDR2 SNEGSKA (reference sequence). The CDR3 is made up of 13 amino acids.

This chain connects TRBV6-6 to TRBJ2-3; the D call of TRBD2 rests on TCRdb alone, since no DNA is present to check it. The CDR3 length is 15 residues. CDR1 is MNHNY and CDR2 is SVGAGI in the germline V gene (reference sequence). The CDR3 sequence is CASRKLAGSPDTQYF.